The 7 T cell receptor beta chains listed next were all sequenced from one sample in a study of blood T cell repertoires in COVID-19. Clones were read by immunoSEQ multiplex PCR, and TCRdb kept only the in-frame ones, dropping some. The repertoire has about 400,000 clones, around nine tenths of them found once; the top ten carry around 2.9%. The sequenced sample consisted of peripheral blood. These TCRs come from a human donor in a cohort sampled during active COVID-19.

The V and J genes are TRBV7-8 and TRBJ2-1; D not resolved. CDR1 and CDR2 from the germline V gene are SGHVS and FQNEAQ. V was clipped by 0 bases and J by 2 bases, with 5 bases between them. The CDR3 is made up of 14 amino acids. The CDR3 nucleotides read TGTGCCAGCAGCTTAGCTGTAGCCTACAATGAGCAGTTCTTC. It specifies CASSLAVAYNEQFF.

CDR3 in DNA: TGTGCCAGCACCCCTGGTGGACTAGCCACTTTTAATGAGCAGTTCTTC. This codes for CASTPGGLATFNEQFF. The chain joins TRBV28 to TRBJ2-1; 8 positions match TRBD2. J lost 7 bases, V lost 7 bases, and 15 bases had no gene match. The CDR3 is made up of 16 amino acids. CDR1 is MDHEN and CDR2 is SYDVKM in the germline V gene.

J is TRBJ1-1 and V is TRBV27; TRBD1 matches at 8 bases. CDR3 length equals 13 residues. Germline V gene sequence: CDR1 MNHEY, CDR2 SMNVEV (reference sequence). Germline trimming cut 5 bases from V and 5 bases from J; bases unmatched to any gene: 4. The CDR3 nucleotides read TGTGCCAGCAGTCCAGGGGGCTTGACTGAAGCTTTCTTT. It yields the protein CASSPGGLTEAFF.

The chain links TRBV28 to TRBJ2-1; 13 bases match TRBD2. Germline CDR1 and CDR2: MDHEN and SYDVKM. The CDR3 runs to 13 residues. The CDR3 here is CGTSGSHYNEQFF. In DNA, the CDR3 is TGTGGGACTAGCGGGAGTCATTACAATGAGCAGTTCTTC.

The rearrangement links TRBV7-8 to TRBJ2-7, with 7 bases identical to TRBD2. From germline, CDR1 is SGHVS and CDR2 FQNEAQ. This CDR3 is built from 14 residues. V was pared by 3 bases and J by 5 bases, with 7 bases of the junction left unmatched. This CDR3 reads CASSLTSTSHEQYF. DNA for the CDR3: TGTGCCAGCAGCTTGACTTCGACTAGCCACGAGCAGTACTTC.

The V and J genes are TRBV3-1 (or the pseudogene TRBV3-2) and TRBJ2-3; D may be TRBD2 (5 bases). V lost 1 base and J 6 bases, leaving 20 bases between the germline ends. CDR3 length: 17 residues. Germline V gene sequence: CDR1 LGHDT, CDR2 YNNKEL (reference sequence). This CDR3 is CASSQGRRTAAQDTQYF. The DNA of the CDR3 is TGTGCCAGCAGCCAAGGAAGGAGGACCGCGGCCCAGGATACGCAGTATTTT.

This clone appeared a single time. J is TRBJ1-5 and V is TRBV5-6; 8 bases agree with TRBD1. CDR1 SGHDT and CDR2 YYEEEE come from the germline V gene. This CDR3 has 15 residues. Trimming cost V 4 bases and J 6 bases; bases outside gene matches: 9. The CDR3 is CASSLRQGLSQPQHF. The CDR3 DNA reads as TGTGCCAGCAGCCTCCGACAGGGGCTCAGTCAGCCCCAGCATTTT.